What follows is one T cell receptor (beta chain) and its context. Its specificity is unknown. The sample is drawn from a study of identical twins. Whole-study findings and limits: Its conclusions, products of cross-sectional statistical analysis, did not come from following the same donors. High-abundance cord blood beta clonotypes had fewer insertions; memory repertoires showed none. The study found that models underestimated out-of-frame TCR alpha sharing in monozygotic twins. Beta out-of-frame sequences showed weaker excess twin sharing.

TCRdb redid the calling of the 5' RACE reads with MiXCR, one entry per CDR3 protein. Of approximately 600,000 distinct CDR3 sequences listed, around a tenth are singletons. Trimming left V 0 bases short and J 6 bases short, with 14 bases between. The CDR3 sequence is 15 residues long. CDR1 is LGHNA and CDR2 is YSLEER in the germline V gene. This same sample was also part of a study on yellow fever vaccine responses in identical twins.

The chain recombines TRBV4-3 with TRBJ1-1; D remains unclear. This receptor was obtained from a woman between 18 and 29 years old in good health. Sequenced sample: PBMCs. CDR3 protein: CASSQDIRKAAEAFF. CDR3 bases: TGCGCCAGCAGCCAAGATATTCGGAAGGCAGCTGAAGCTTTCTTT.